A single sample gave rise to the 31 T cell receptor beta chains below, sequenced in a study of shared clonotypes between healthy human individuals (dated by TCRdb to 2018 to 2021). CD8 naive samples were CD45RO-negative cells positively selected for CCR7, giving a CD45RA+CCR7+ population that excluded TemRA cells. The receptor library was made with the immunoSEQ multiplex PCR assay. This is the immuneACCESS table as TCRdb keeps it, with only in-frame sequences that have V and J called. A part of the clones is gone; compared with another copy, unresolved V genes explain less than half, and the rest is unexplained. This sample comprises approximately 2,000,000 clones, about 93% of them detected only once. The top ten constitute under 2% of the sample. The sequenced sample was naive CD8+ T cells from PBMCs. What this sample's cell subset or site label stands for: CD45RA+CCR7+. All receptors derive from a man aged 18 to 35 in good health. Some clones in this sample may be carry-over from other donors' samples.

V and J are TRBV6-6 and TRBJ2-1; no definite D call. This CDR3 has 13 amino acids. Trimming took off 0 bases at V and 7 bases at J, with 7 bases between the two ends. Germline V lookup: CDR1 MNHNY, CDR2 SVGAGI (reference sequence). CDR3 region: CASSYSLLNEQFF. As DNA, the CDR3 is TGTGCCAGCAGTTACTCCCTCTTGAATGAGCAGTTCTTC.

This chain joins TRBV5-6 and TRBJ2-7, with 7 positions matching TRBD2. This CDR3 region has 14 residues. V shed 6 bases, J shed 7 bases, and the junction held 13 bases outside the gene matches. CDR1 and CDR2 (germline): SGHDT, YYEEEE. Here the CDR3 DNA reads TGTGCCAGCACCCCGTGGGAGGGGATGGGGGAGCAGTACTTC. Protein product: CASTPWEGMGEQYF.

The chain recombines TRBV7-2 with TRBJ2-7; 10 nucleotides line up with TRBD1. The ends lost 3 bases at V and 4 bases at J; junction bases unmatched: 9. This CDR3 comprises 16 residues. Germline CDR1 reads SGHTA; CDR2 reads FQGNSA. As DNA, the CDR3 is TGTGCCAGCAGCTTGCCCCCGGGACAGGGGATATACGAGCAGTACTTC. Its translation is CASSLPPGQGIYEQYF.

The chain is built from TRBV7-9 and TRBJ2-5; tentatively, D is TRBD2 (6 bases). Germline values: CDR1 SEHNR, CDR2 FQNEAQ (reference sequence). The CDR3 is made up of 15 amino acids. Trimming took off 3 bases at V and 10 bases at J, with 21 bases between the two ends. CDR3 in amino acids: CASSLGTFSHQDQYF. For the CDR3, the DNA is TGTGCCAGCAGCTTGGGGACTTTTTCCCACCAGGACCAGTACTTC.

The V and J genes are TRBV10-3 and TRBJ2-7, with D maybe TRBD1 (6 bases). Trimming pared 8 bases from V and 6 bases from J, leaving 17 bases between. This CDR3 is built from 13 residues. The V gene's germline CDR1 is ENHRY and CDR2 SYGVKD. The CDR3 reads CAIVGTGIVEQYF. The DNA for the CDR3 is TGTGCCATCGTCGGTACAGGGATCGTCGAGCAGTACTTC.

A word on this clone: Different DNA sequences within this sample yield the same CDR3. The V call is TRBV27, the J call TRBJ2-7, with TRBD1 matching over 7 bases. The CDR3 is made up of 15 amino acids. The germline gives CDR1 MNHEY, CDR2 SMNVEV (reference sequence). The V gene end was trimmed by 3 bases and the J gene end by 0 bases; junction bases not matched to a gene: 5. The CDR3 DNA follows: TGTGCCAGCAGTTTCGGGGCAGGGGGCTCCTACGAGCAGTACTTC. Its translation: CASSFGAGGSYEQYF.

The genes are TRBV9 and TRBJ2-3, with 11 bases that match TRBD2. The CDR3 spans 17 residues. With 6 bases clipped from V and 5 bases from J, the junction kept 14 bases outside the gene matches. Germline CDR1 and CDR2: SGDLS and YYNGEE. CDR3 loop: CASTPRPGLAGVDTQYF. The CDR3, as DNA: TGTGCCAGCACGCCACGCCCTGGACTAGCGGGTGTAGATACGCAGTATTTT.

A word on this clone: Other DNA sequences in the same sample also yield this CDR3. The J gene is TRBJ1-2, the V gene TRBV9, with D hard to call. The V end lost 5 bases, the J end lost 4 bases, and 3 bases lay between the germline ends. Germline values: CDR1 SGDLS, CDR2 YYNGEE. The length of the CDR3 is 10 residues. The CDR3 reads CASSSYGYTF. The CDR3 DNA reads TGTGCCAGCAGTTCCTATGGCTACACCTTC.

DNA of the CDR3: TGTGCCAGTAGAGAAAAGGGGGCGCGGGAGCAGTACTTC. Amino acid sequence: CASREKGAREQYF. J is TRBJ2-7 and V is TRBV19, with 7 bases that match TRBD1. The CDR3 runs to 13 residues. Trimming at V came to 6 bases and at J to 7 bases, leaving 9 bases not matched to a gene. CDR1 is LNHDA and CDR2 is SQIVND in the germline V gene (reference sequence).

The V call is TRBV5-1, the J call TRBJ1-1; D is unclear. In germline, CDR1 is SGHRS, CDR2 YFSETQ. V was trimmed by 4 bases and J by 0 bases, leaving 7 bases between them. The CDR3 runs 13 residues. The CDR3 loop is CASSPDLNTEAFF. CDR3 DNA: TGCGCCAGCAGCCCGGATTTGAACACTGAAGCTTTCTTT.

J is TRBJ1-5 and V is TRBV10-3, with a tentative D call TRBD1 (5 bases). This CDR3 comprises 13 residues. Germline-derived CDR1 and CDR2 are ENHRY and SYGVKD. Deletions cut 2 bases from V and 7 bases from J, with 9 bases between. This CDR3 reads CAISEAGGQPQHF. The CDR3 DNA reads TGTGCCATCAGTGAGGCGGGGGGGCAGCCCCAGCATTTT.

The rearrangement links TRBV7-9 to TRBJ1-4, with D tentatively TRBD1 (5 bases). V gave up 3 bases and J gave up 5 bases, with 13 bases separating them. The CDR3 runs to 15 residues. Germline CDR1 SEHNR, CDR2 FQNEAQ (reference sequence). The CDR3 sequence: CASSLPVGRNEKLFF. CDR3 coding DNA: TGTGCCAGCAGCTTGCCCGTGGGGCGCAATGAAAAACTGTTTTTT.

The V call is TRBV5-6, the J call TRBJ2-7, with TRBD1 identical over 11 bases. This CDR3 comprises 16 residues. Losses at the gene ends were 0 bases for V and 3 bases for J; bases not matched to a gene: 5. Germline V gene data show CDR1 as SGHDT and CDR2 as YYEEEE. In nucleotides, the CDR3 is TGTGCCAGCAGCTTGGATAGGGGGACAGGGGGCTACGAGCAGTACTTC. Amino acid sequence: CASSLDRGTGGYEQYF.

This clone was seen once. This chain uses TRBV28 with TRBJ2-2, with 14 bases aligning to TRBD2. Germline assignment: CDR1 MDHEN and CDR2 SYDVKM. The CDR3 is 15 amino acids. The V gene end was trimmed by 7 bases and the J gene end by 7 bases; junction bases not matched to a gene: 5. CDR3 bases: TGTGCCAGCACGGGACTAGCGGGAGTGAACGGGGAGCTGTTTTTT. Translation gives CASTGLAGVNGELFF.

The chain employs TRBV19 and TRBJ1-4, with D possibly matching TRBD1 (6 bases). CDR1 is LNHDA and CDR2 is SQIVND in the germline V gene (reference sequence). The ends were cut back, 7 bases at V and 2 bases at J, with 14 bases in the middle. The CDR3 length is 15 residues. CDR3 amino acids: CASNTGKMTNEKLFF. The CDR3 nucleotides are TGTGCCAGTAATACAGGGAAGATGACTAATGAAAAACTGTTTTTT. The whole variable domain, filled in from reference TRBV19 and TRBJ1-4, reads DGGITQSPKYLFRKEGQNVTLSCEQNLNHDAMYWYRQDPGQGLRLIYYSQIVNDFQKGDIAEGYSVSREKKESFPLTVTSAQKNPTAFYLCASNTGKMTNEKLFFGSGTQLSVL.

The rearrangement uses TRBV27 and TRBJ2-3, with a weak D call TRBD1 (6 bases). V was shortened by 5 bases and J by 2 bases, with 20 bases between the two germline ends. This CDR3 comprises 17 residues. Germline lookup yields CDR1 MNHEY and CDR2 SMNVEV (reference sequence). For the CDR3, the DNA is TGTGCCAGCAGTATATTACAGGGAACGAATCCCACAGATACGCAGTATTTT. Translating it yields CASSILQGTNPTDTQYF.

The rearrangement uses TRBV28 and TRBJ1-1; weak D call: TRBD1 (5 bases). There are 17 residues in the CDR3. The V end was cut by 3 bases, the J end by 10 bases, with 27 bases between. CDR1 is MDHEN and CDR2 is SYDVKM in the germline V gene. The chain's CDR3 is CASSLGPLTYDVIGAFF. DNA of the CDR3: TGTGCCAGCAGTTTGGGACCGCTGACCTATGATGTTATTGGAGCTTTCTTT.

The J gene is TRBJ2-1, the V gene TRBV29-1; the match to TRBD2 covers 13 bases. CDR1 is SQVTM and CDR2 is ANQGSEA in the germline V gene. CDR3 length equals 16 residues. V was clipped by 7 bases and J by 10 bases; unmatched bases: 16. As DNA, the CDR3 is TGCAGCGCTAAAAAACCGGGACTAGCGGGATATGGCGAGCAGTTCTTC. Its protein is CSAKKPGLAGYGEQFF.

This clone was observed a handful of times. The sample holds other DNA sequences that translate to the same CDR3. The CDR3 coding sequence is TGTGCCAGTAGTATAGACCGGAGGGGCTACACTGAAGCTTTCTTT. Its protein product is CASSIDRRGYTEAFF. The V call is TRBV19, the J call TRBJ1-1, with D perhaps TRBD1 (5 bases). The CDR3 has 15 amino acids. V shed 0 bases and J shed 3 bases, with 11 bases lying between them. Per the germline V gene, CDR1 is LNHDA and CDR2 is SQIVND (reference sequence).

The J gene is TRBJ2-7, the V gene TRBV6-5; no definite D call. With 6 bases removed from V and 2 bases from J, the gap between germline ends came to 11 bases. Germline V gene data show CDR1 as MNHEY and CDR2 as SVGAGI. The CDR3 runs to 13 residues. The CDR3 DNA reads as TGTGCCAGCAGCCCCGGACCTACCTACGAGCAGTACTTC. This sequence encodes CASSPGPTYEQYF.

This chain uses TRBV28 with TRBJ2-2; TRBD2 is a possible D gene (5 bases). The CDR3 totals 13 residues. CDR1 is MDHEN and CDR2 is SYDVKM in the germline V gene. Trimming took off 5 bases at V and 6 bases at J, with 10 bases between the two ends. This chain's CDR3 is CASSLLAAGELFF. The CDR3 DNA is TGTGCCAGCAGTCTCCTAGCTGCCGGGGAGCTGTTTTTT.

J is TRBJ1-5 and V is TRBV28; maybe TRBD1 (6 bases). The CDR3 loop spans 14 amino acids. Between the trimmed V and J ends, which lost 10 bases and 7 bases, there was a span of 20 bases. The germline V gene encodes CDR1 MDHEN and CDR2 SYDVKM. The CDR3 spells CAIRLTGFGQPQHF. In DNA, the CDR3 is TGTGCCATCAGATTAACAGGGTTCGGGCAGCCCCAGCATTTT.

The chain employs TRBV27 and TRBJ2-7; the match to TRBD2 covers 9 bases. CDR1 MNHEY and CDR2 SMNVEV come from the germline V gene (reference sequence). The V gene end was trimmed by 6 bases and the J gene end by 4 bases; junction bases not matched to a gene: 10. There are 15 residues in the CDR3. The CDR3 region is CASSHRVAGAYEQYF. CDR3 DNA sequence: TGTGCCAGCAGCCACCGGGTAGCGGGAGCTTACGAGCAGTACTTC.

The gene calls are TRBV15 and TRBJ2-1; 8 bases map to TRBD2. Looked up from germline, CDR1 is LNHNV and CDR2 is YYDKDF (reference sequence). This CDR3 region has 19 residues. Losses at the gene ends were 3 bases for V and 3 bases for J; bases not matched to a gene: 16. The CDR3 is CATSSNDPQLAEFYNEQFF. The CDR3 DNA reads TGTGCCACCAGCAGCAATGACCCCCAACTAGCGGAGTTCTACAATGAGCAGTTCTTC. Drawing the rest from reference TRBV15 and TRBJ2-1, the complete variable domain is DAMVIQNPRYQVTQFGKPVTLSCSQTLNHNVMYWYQQKSSQAPKLLFHYYDKDFNNEADTPDNFQSRRPNTSFCFLDIRSPGLGDTAMYLCATSSNDPQLAEFYNEQFFGPGTRLTVL.

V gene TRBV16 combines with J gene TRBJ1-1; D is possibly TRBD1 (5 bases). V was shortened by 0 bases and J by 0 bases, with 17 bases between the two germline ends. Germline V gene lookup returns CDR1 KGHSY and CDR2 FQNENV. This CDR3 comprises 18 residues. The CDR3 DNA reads TGTGCCAGCAGCCAATCTAAAGGGGCAGGTTTGGTGAACACTGAAGCTTTCTTT. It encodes CASSQSKGAGLVNTEAFF. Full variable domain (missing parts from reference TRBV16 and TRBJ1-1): GEEVAQTPKHLVRGEGQKAKLYCAPIKGHSYVFWYQQVLKNEFKFLISFQNENVFDETGMPKERFSAKCLPNSPCSLEIQATKLEDSAVYFCASSQSKGAGLVNTEAFFGQGTRLTVV.

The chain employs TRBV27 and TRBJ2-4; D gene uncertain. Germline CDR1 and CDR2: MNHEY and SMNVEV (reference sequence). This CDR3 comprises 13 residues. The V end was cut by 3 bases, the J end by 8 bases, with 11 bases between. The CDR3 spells CASSFGGFDIQYF. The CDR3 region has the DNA TGTGCCAGCAGTTTCGGCGGTTTTGACATTCAGTACTTC.

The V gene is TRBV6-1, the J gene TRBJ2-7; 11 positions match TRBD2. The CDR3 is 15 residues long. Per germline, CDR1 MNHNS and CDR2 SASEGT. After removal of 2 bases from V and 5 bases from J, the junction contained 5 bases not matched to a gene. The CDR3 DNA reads TGTGCCAGCAGTGAAAGACTAGCGGGATTACACGAGCAGTACTTC. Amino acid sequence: CASSERLAGLHEQYF.

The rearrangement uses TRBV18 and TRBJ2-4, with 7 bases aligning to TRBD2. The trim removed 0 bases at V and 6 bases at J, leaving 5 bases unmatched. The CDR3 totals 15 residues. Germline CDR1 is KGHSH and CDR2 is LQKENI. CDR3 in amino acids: CASSPPGGDGNIQYF. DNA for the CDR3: TGTGCCAGCTCACCACCGGGAGGGGACGGAAACATTCAGTACTTC. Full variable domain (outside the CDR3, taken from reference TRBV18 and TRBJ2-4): NAGVMQNPRHLVRRRGQEARLRCSPMKGHSHVYWYRQLPEEGLKFMVYLQKENIIDESGMPKERFSAEFPKEGPSILRIQQVVRGDSAAYFCASSPPGGDGNIQYFGAGTRLSVL.

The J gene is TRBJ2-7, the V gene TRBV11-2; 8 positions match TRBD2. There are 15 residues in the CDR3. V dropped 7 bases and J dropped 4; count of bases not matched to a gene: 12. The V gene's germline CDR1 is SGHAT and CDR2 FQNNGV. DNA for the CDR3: TGTGCCAGCACCCTGGACGGCGGGAGGCGGTACGAGCAGTACTTC. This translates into CASTLDGGRRYEQYF.

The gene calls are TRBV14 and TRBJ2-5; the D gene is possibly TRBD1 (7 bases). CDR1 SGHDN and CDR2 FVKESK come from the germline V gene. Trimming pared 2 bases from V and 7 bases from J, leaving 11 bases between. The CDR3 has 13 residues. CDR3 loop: CASSQLRGATQYF. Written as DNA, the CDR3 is TGTGCCAGCAGCCAACTCAGGGGGGCGACCCAGTACTTC.

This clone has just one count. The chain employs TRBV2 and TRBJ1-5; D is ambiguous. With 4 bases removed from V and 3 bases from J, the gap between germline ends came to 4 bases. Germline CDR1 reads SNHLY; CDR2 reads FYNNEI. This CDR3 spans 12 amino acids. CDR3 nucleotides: TGTGCCAGCAGTGTGTTCAATCAGCCCCAGCATTTT. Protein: CASSVFNQPQHF.